This note documents a single T cell receptor beta chain sequence. Its antigen is currently unknown. This entry belongs to a study of PD-1 blockade in classical Hodgkin lymphoma. Regarding the study as a whole: Some patients began nivolumab under 1 year after ASCT. These patients were excluded from later analyses.

The time point here: cycle 4 day 1 (C4D1), after five to seven weeks of nivolumab. Exposure to brentuximab vedotin varied, and each patient had relapsed following autologous stem cell transplantation. Here immunoSEQ multiplex PCR was the method, and the copy in TCRdb shows in-frame clones only, minus some. This sample yields about 27,000 clones, of which around three quarters are seen a single time; roughly 3.4% belongs to the top ten. Germline CDR1 and CDR2: SGHRS and YFSETQ. This CDR3 has 14 residues. The junction had 7 bases not matched to a gene; V was cut back by 4 bases and J by 5 bases. This TCR came from a human donor with classical Hodgkin lymphoma. Sequencing was performed on peripheral blood mononuclear cells (PBMCs), taken before the fourth cycle of nivolumab. The J gene is TRBJ1-2, the V gene TRBV5-1, with TRBD1 matching 8 bases. Here the CDR3 reads CASSTGTGVYGYTF. The CDR3 nucleotides read TGCGCCAGCAGCACAGGGACAGGAGTTTATGGCTACACCTTC. Complete variable domain (other parts from reference TRBV5-1 and TRBJ1-2): KAGVTQTPRYLIKTRGQQVTLSCSPISGHRSVSWYQQTPGQGLQFLFEYFSETQRNKGNFPGRFSGRQFSNSRSEMNVSTLELGDSALYLCASSTGTGVYGYTFGSGTRLTVV.